Following are 4 T cell receptor beta chains from one sample sequenced in a study of technical replicates of blood from several donors. TCRdb's copy holds only in-frame clones and misses some; the assay was immunoSEQ multiplex PCR. The sample lists about 80,000 clones, about 94% occurring once. Sequencing was carried out using T cells isolated from PBMCs. The receptors here all came from a human donor in good health.

The rearrangement links TRBV6-1 to TRBJ2-7; possible D gene TRBD1, 6 bases. This CDR3 is built from 13 residues. Germline CDR1 MNHNS, CDR2 SASEGT. The V end was cut by 4 bases, the J end by 4 bases, with 11 bases between. The CDR3 region is CASSVGRGYEQYF. CDR3 coding DNA: TGTGCCAGCAGTGTAGGCAGGGGATACGAGCAGTACTTC.

This clone appeared once. The rearrangement joins TRBV7-8 to TRBJ1-5; D not certain. The length of the CDR3 is 13 residues. Deletions cut 1 base from V and 7 bases from J, with 8 bases between. Germline V gene data show CDR1 as SGHVS and CDR2 as FQNEAQ. CDR3: CASSLDAGQPQHF. The CDR3 nucleotides read TGTGCCAGCAGCTTAGATGCGGGGCAGCCCCAGCATTTT.

This clone was recorded a few times. This chain joins TRBV27 and TRBJ2-7; D perhaps matches TRBD2 (6 bases). CDR1 MNHEY and CDR2 SMNVEV come from the germline V gene (reference sequence). Trimming took off 5 bases at V and 7 bases at J, with 15 bases between the two ends. The CDR3 loop spans 13 amino acids. The CDR3 here is CASSLNLSGEQYF. The CDR3 DNA follows: TGTGCCAGCAGTCTTAACCTGAGCGGGGAGCAGTACTTC.

The CDR3 nucleotides read TGTGCCAGCAGCCACGACTCAAAGGGCACAGATACGCAGTATTTT. This translates into CASSHDSKGTDTQYF. This rearrangement joins TRBV7-2 to TRBJ2-3; D remains ambiguous. Between the trimmed V and J ends, which lost 5 bases and 1 base, there was a span of 13 bases. The CDR3 covers 15 residues. The germline V gene encodes CDR1 SGHTA and CDR2 FQGNSA.